This TCR beta chain was identified in a study of cytomegalovirus exposure and HLA in healthy donors. Background on the study: Falling in the Caucasian-associated ancestry cluster were 80% to 85% of under 500 genotyped donors.

The CDR3 spans 12 residues. Germline V lookup: CDR1 SGHTA, CDR2 FQGNSA. Trimming took 1 base from V and 9 from J, leaving 7 bases between them. This PCR relied on a set of 60 Vbeta primers and 13 Jbeta primers. Using immunoSEQ multiplex PCR, the repertoire was profiled, and TCRdb retains in-frame clones only, with some absent. Of approximately 170,000 clones in the sample, roughly 79% were seen once. A remark on this clone: Its antigen is undetermined.

Findings and limits, study-wide: Several of the most significant clusters appeared linked to common viral pathogens, based on a later analysis. In a later analysis, a missense DCLRE1C variant was linked to TCR beta V- and J-gene trimming.

The sample taken for sequencing was PBMCs. The sequence came from a man aged 40-49 years in good health and CMV-seronegative. The V and J genes are TRBV7-2 and TRBJ2-1; D remains unclear. CDR3 in DNA: TGTGCCAGCAGCTTAGTAGCACGTGAGCAGTTCTTC. This translates into CASSLVAREQFF. Full variable domain (rest looked up from reference TRBV7-2 and TRBJ2-1): GAGVSQSPSNKVTEKGKDVELRCDPISGHTALYWYRQSLGQGLEFLIYFQGNSAPDKSGLPSDRFSAERTGGSVSTLTIQRTQQEDSAVYLCASSLVAREQFFGPGTRLTVL.